This T cell receptor beta chain emerged from a study of blood T cell repertoires in COVID-19. Study-wide background: Acute and convalescent COVID-19 samples came from the United States, Italy and Spain. PBMCs, B-cell-depleted T cells, or T cells provided the cDNA or gDNA that made up the material.

In the authors' methods: Cell counts per sample came from amplifying reference gene primers. Assay: immunoSEQ multiplex PCR; the TCRdb copy retains only in-frame clones and omits some. Clone size and V and J calls were adopted from that table, with D and trimming inferred from the DNA. The data show about 46,000 clones, roughly 88% seen once. Germline trimming cut 7 bases from V and 4 bases from J; bases unmatched to any gene: 6. The CDR3 is 13 amino acids. Germline CDR1 reads KGHSH; CDR2 reads LQKENI. What was sequenced was peripheral blood. The receptor was derived from a human donor in a cohort sampled during active COVID-19. The donor label of this sample is uncertain. V gene TRBV18 combines with J gene TRBJ1-1; 7 bases are a match to TRBD1. CDR3 in amino acids: CASLPTGSTEAFF. The CDR3 DNA is TGTGCCAGCTTACCGACAGGGAGCACTGAAGCTTTCTTT.